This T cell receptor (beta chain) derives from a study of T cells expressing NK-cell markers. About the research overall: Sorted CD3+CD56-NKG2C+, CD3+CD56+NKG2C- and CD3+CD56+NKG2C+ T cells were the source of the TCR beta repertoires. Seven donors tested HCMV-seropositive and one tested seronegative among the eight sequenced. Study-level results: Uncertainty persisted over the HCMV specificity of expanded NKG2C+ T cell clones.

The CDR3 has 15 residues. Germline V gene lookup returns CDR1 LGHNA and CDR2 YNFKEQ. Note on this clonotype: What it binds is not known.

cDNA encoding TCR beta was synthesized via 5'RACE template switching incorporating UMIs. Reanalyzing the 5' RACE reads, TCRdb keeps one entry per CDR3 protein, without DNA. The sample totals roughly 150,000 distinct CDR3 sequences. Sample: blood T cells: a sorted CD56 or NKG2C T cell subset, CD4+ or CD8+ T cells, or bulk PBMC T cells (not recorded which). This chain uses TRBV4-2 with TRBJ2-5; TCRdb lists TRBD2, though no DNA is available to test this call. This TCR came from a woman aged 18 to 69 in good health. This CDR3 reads CASSQGLAGVETQYF.